Presented here are 8 T cell receptor beta chains from one specimen sequenced in a study of radiation and T cells in renal cell carcinoma. Time point of the sample: baseline pretreatment blood. Specified treatment: 15 Gy SBRT to primary tumor, nephrectomy 4 weeks later. Clones were sequenced by immunoSEQ multiplex PCR, and TCRdb holds only the in-frame ones, with some missing. The sample has tens of thousands of clones, over 65% seen once. This material consisted of blood, taken from a patient whose treatment included radiotherapy and nephrectomy. These receptors were collected from a man aged 55 to 69 with renal cell carcinoma.

The CDR3 DNA follows: TGTGCCAGCAAAGGGGGGACAGGGACCTACGAGCAGTACTTC. Translated, it gives CASKGGTGTYEQYF. This rearrangement joins TRBV6-6 to TRBJ2-7; the match to TRBD1 covers 9 bases. Trimming took 7 bases from V and 2 from J; bases not matched to a gene: 6. The CDR3 extends over 14 amino acids. Germline V gene lookup returns CDR1 MNHNY and CDR2 SVGAGI (reference sequence).

J is TRBJ2-7 and V is TRBV4-1, with 7 bases fitting TRBD1. CDR1 is MGHRA, CDR2 YSYEKL, per germline. J lost 3 bases, V lost 1 base, and 9 bases had no gene match. The length of the CDR3 is 16 residues. CDR3 sequence (DNA): TGCGCCAGCAGCCAAGGGCCGGGACAGTCTTTCTACGAGCAGTACTTC. Translation: CASSQGPGQSFYEQYF.

This clone came up many times. This chain uses TRBV10-3 with TRBJ1-1; tentatively, D is TRBD1 (6 bases). CDR3 size: 14 residues. Germline V gives CDR1 ENHRY, CDR2 SYGVKD. Trimming removed 0 bases from V and 6 bases from J, with 11 bases in between. The CDR3 sequence: CAISESGGRSEAFF. The DNA of the CDR3 is TGTGCCATCAGTGAGTCTGGGGGGCGATCTGAAGCTTTCTTT.

The chain carries TRBV19 and TRBJ1-1, with 10 bases matching TRBD1. Germline CDR1 reads LNHDA; CDR2 reads SQIVND (reference sequence). V gave up 5 bases and J gave up 11 bases; unmatched junction bases: 8. The CDR3 runs to 13 residues. DNA of the CDR3: TGTGCCAGTAGTCCGACAGGGGGCGGGAAGGCTTTCTTT. Amino acids: CASSPTGGGKAFF.

This clone has just one count. The rearrangement joins TRBV6-1 to TRBJ1-1, with TRBD1 identical over 9 bases. The junction had 11 bases not matched to a gene; V was cut back by 1 base and J by 11 bases. The CDR3 sequence is 15 residues long. The V gene's germline CDR1 is MNHNS and CDR2 SASEGT. CDR3 nucleotide sequence: TGTGCCAGCAGTGAAGATATGGGACAGGGATGGGGGGCTTTCTTT. Translation: CASSEDMGQGWGAFF.

The table lists this clone with a count of one. The chain uses TRBV6-6 and TRBJ1-4; the match to TRBD1 covers 8 bases. Germline trimming cut 8 bases from V and 5 bases from J; bases unmatched to any gene: 4. The germline CDR1 and CDR2 sequences are MNHNY and SVGAGI (reference sequence). CDR3 length: 13 residues. The CDR3 sequence: CASLGQGNEKLFF. CDR3 nucleotide sequence: TGTGCCAGCCTCGGACAGGGCAATGAAAAACTGTTTTTT.

V is TRBV6-5 and J is TRBJ1-5, with D uncertain. Germline assignment: CDR1 MNHEY and CDR2 SVGAGI. Deletions cut 2 bases from V and 0 bases from J, with 5 bases between. CDR3 length equals 14 residues. CDR3 residues: CASSYGYSNQPQHF. The CDR3 region has the DNA TGTGCCAGCAGTTACGGGTATAGCAATCAGCCCCAGCATTTT.

The chain carries TRBV9 and TRBJ1-1, with TRBD1 matching over 9 bases. This CDR3 has 14 residues. Germline values: CDR1 SGDLS, CDR2 YYNGEE. Germline trimming cut 4 bases from V and 3 bases from J; bases unmatched to any gene: 4. The CDR3 region is CASSPRTGDTEAFF. CDR3 in DNA: TGTGCCAGCAGCCCAAGGACAGGGGACACTGAAGCTTTCTTT.